Included here is one TCR beta chain sequence, with context. Data came from immunoSEQ multiplex PCR; TCRdb stores just in-frame clones and leaves some out. The table records 250,000 to 300,000 clones, about four fifths of them present only once. J was trimmed by 2 bases and V by 2 bases; bases with no gene match: 7. Germline-derived CDR1 and CDR2 are LGHNA and YSLEER. This CDR3 has 18 amino acids. This record belongs to a study of blood T cell repertoires in COVID-19. Study overall: Some COVID-19 samples were acute and others convalescent; all came from the United States, Italy and Spain. Sources were T cells, B-cell-depleted T cells, or PBMCs; the material itself was cDNA or gDNA.

The V gene is TRBV4-3, the J gene TRBJ1-4; 11 bases map to TRBD1. This clonotype was sampled from a woman between 18 and 29 years old with acute or convalescent COVID-19. Sample: peripheral blood. This CDR3 reads CASSQRTGGRWTNEKLFF. In DNA, the CDR3 is TGCGCCAGCAGCCAAAGGACAGGGGGCCGTTGGACTAATGAAAAACTGTTTTTT.